The present TCR beta chain was sequenced within a study of neurological immune-mediated disorders. By 5'RACE with 10-nucleotide random UMIs, the cDNA was made. TCRdb reprocessed the 5' RACE reads via MiXCR and lists one record per CDR3 protein. The table has about 50,000 distinct CDR3 sequences, roughly 4.6% seen once; the top ten hold 2.9%. The study, taken as a whole, reports: The most TCR clonal expansion was seen in HTLV-1-associated myelopathy, whereas the least was seen in multiple sclerosis, below the level in healthy controls. None of the CDR3 amino acid sequences of expanded clones were shared across subjects, and this suggested private repertoires in all groups.

In germline, CDR1 is MNHNY, CDR2 SVGAGI (reference sequence). The CDR3 loop spans 15 amino acids. V lost 2 bases to trimming and J lost 0 bases, with 11 bases between them. The table lists this clonotype with many counts. The antigen is undetermined. Input material: PBMCs. The genes are TRBV6-6 and TRBJ2-7, with a weak D call TRBD1 (6 bases). This sequence was found in a man aged 45-65 years with multiple sclerosis. The CDR3 sequence: CASSYPRDNSYEQYF. CDR3 sequence (DNA): TGTGCCAGCAGTTACCCCAGGGACAACTCCTACGAGCAGTACTTC.